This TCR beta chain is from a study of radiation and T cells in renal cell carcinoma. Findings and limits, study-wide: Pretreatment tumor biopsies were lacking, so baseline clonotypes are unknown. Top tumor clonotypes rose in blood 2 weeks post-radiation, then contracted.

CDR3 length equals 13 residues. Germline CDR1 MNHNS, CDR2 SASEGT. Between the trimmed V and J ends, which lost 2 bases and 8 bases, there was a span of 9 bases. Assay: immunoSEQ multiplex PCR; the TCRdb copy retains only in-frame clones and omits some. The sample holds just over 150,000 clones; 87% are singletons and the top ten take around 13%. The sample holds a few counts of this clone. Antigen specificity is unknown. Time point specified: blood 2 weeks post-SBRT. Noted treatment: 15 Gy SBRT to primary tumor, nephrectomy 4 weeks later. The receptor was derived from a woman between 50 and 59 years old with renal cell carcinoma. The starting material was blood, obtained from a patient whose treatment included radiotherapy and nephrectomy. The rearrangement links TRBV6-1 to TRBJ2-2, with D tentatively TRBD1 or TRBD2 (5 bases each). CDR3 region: CASSEPGRGELFF. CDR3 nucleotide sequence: TGTGCCAGCAGTGAACCGGGACGAGGGGAGCTGTTTTTT.